The 5 T cell receptor beta chains in this list originate from one sample, sequenced in a study of cytomegalovirus exposure and HLA in healthy donors. 13 Jbeta primers and 60 Vbeta primers were used for the PCR. Method: immunoSEQ multiplex PCR; TCRdb's copy keeps in-frame clones and lacks some. The data contain under 200,000 clones, 70% to 80% of them singletons. Sequenced sample: PBMCs. The receptor source for this set is a woman in her thirties or forties in good health and CMV-seronegative.

Here the CDR3 reads CASSLISDRPGNTIYF. The CDR3, as DNA: TGTGCCAGCAGCTTAATCTCCGACAGGCCTGGAAACACCATATATTTT. The chain couples TRBV5-6 to TRBJ1-3; possible D gene TRBD1, 6 bases. Trimming took off 2 bases at V and 2 bases at J, with 14 bases between the two ends. The CDR3 is made up of 16 amino acids. CDR1 and CDR2 (germline): SGHDT, YYEEEE.

The V and J genes are TRBV27 and TRBJ1-2, with D tentatively TRBD1 (6 bases). This CDR3 contains 14 residues. Trimming stripped 5 bases from V and 4 bases from J, with 14 bases between. The germline CDR1 and CDR2 sequences are MNHEY and SMNVEV (reference sequence). As DNA, the CDR3 is TGTGCCAGCAGTCGGAAGGACAGCACCTATGGCTACACCTTC. Amino acid sequence: CASSRKDSTYGYTF.

The V call is TRBV5-1, the J call TRBJ2-7; perhaps TRBD1 as D (5 bases). Germline V gives CDR1 SGHRS, CDR2 YFSETQ. The germline V and J ends were trimmed by 0 bases and 0 bases, with 10 bases remaining between them. CDR3 length equals 15 residues. The CDR3 DNA reads as TGCGCCAGCAGCTTGGGACAGACCAACTCCTACGAGCAGTACTTC. It encodes CASSLGQTNSYEQYF.

The CDR3 loop reads CASSQMGEETQYF. CDR3 coding DNA: TGCGCCAGCAGCCAAATGGGCGAAGAGACCCAGTACTTC. J is TRBJ2-5 and V is TRBV4-1; D is unclear. The V end lost 2 bases, the J end lost 3 bases, and 7 bases lay between the germline ends. CDR1 MGHRA and CDR2 YSYEKL come from the germline V gene. The CDR3 consists of 13 residues.

This chain links TRBV5-1 with TRBJ2-5; weak D call: TRBD1 (6 bases). The CDR3 contains 15 residues. The V gene lost 0 bases and the J gene lost 4 bases, with 13 bases spanning the gap. CDR1 is SGHRS, CDR2 YFSETQ, per germline. The CDR3 sequence is CASSLGGGTGETQYF. The CDR3 coding sequence is TGCGCCAGCAGCTTGGGTGGGGGCACAGGAGAGACCCAGTACTTC.